This T cell receptor (beta chain) is from a study of human thymus T cells. CDR1 and CDR2 (germline): LNHNV, YYDKDF (reference sequence). The CDR3 has 14 amino acids. The V gene lost 0 bases and the J gene lost 11 bases, with 16 bases spanning the gap. Thymus specimens were resections from corrective heart surgery. Only in-frame clones appear in the TCRdb table, and some are missing; sequencing was by immunoSEQ multiplex PCR. The top ten hold less than 0.03% of the sample, which has about 130,000 clones, more than 90% seen once. The TCR was taken from a boy younger than two with a congenital heart defect but otherwise immunologically healthy. The J gene is TRBJ1-1, the V gene TRBV15, with a weak D call TRBD1 (5 bases). Source material: thymus tissue. CDR3 sequence: CATSRDGVEGDAFF. The CDR3 DNA is TGTGCCACCAGCAGAGATGGAGTAGAAGGGGACGCTTTCTTT.